These 30 T cell receptor beta chains originate from one sample sequenced in a study of blood T cell repertoires in COVID-19. Sequencing used immunoSEQ multiplex PCR; TCRdb keeps in-frame clones, though not all of them. This sample has over 400,000 clones; approximately 85% occur once, and the top ten carry roughly 3.1%. The sample taken for sequencing was peripheral blood. These receptor sequences come from a human donor in a cohort sampled during active COVID-19.

This sequence joins TRBV7-2 and TRBJ1-6; TRBD1 matches 9 bases. The germline V gene has CDR1 SGHTA and CDR2 FQGNSA. This CDR3 spans 14 amino acids. V trimming: 6 bases; J trimming: 15 bases; junction bases outside the gene matches: 12. CDR3 protein: CASSHTSTGGYLHF. The DNA of the CDR3 is TGTGCCAGCAGTCACACATCAACAGGGGGCTACCTCCACTTT. Supplemented by reference TRBV7-2 and TRBJ1-6, the full variable domain reads GAGVSQSPSNKVTEKGKDVELRCDPISGHTALYWYRQSLGQGLEFLIYFQGNSAPDKSGLPSDRFSAERTGGSVSTLTIQRTQQEDSAVYLCASSHTSTGGYLHFGNGTRLTVT.

This chain joins TRBV27 and TRBJ2-5, with D possibly matching TRBD2 (5 bases). V shed 5 bases and J shed 1 base, with 8 bases lying between them. The CDR3 has 13 amino acids. From germline, CDR1 is MNHEY and CDR2 SMNVEV (reference sequence). This chain's CDR3 is CASSGLLQETQYF. The CDR3 DNA sequence: TGTGCCAGCAGTGGACTCCTCCAAGAGACCCAGTACTTC.

The V gene is TRBV28, the J gene TRBJ1-3; D perhaps matches TRBD1 (6 bases). Germline values: CDR1 MDHEN, CDR2 SYDVKM. V was cut by 2 bases and J by 4 bases, with 12 bases left in between. This CDR3 has 15 residues. CDR3 nucleotides: TGTGCCAGCAGTTTAGGCAGGGGCAACGGAAACACCATATATTTT. Its protein is CASSLGRGNGNTIYF.

This chain links TRBV7-2 with TRBJ2-5, with 9 bases lining up with TRBD2. V lost 2 bases to trimming and J lost 5 bases; unmatched junction nucleotides: 9. There are 16 residues in the CDR3. In germline, CDR1 is SGHTA, CDR2 FQGNSA. Here the CDR3 DNA reads TGTGCCAGCAGCTTATATGTAGCGGGGGCTCGGGAGACCCAGTACTTC. Translated, it gives CASSLYVAGARETQYF.

The chain is built from TRBV6-2 or TRBV6-3 and TRBJ2-7; 9 bases fit TRBD2. Germline V lookup: CDR1 MNHEY, CDR2 SVGEGT. This CDR3 is 14 amino acids long. Trimming at V came to 5 bases and at J to 5 bases, leaving 7 bases not matched to a gene. CDR3 amino acids: CASSAGGPVHEQYF. The CDR3 DNA reads as TGTGCCAGCAGTGCGGGAGGGCCGGTCCACGAGCAGTACTTC.

This clone was found a few times. V usage is TRBV5-6 and J usage is TRBJ1-4; D is unresolved. This CDR3 comprises 16 residues. Between the trimmed V and J ends, which lost 4 bases and 5 bases, there was a span of 18 bases. Germline CDR1 is SGHDT and CDR2 is YYEEEE. The chain's CDR3 is CASSPRRFGRNEKLFF. CDR3 coding DNA: TGTGCCAGCAGCCCCCGCAGGTTCGGAAGGAATGAAAAACTGTTTTTT.

The chain joins TRBV19 to TRBJ2-1; 8 bases match TRBD2. Trimming took 3 bases from V and 9 from J; bases not matched to a gene: 7. Germline assignment: CDR1 LNHDA and CDR2 SQIVND (reference sequence). There are 14 residues in the CDR3. CDR3 DNA: TGTGCCAGTAGTATGGGACTAGTGGGCGGTGAGCAGTTCTTC. It is translated as CASSMGLVGGEQFF.

This chain uses TRBV6-2 or TRBV6-3 with TRBJ1-6; the match to TRBD1 covers 9 bases. The trim removed 4 bases at V and 7 bases at J, leaving 8 bases unmatched. Germline V gene lookup returns CDR1 MNHEY and CDR2 SVGEGT. The length of the CDR3 is 16 residues. CDR3 region: CASSFPRDRANSPLHF. DNA for the CDR3: TGTGCCAGCAGTTTCCCCCGGGACAGGGCGAATTCACCCCTCCACTTT.

This clone is a singleton in its sample. The chain links TRBV2 to TRBJ2-1; D perhaps matches TRBD2 (6 bases). The V end lost 7 bases, the J end lost 5 bases, and 12 bases lay between the germline ends. Per the germline V gene, CDR1 is SNHLY and CDR2 is FYNNEI. The CDR3 length is 13 residues. The CDR3 sequence is CASIIGSHNEQFF. CDR3 in DNA: TGTGCCAGCATCATCGGGAGCCACAATGAGCAGTTCTTC.

In DNA, the CDR3 is TGTGCCAGCAGCCCCTCCGGGACAGGGGTTAGTGCCCAGCATTTT. Its translation is CASSPSGTGVSAQHF. The V gene is TRBV6-5, the J gene TRBJ1-5; TRBD1 agrees at 10 bases. Germline CDR1 reads MNHEY; CDR2 reads SVGAGI. V lost 6 bases and J lost 11; bases outside the gene matches: 13. The CDR3 consists of 15 residues.

In nucleotides, the CDR3 is TGTGCCAGCAGCCAAACAGGGAATCAGCTCGATGAGCAGTTCTTC. It is translated as CASSQTGNQLDEQFF. The chain has TRBV7-2 and TRBJ2-1, with a possible D match to TRBD1 (6 bases). CDR1 and CDR2 from the germline V gene are SGHTA and FQGNSA. V dropped 5 bases and J dropped 8 bases, with 19 bases sitting between them. The CDR3 runs 15 residues.

J is TRBJ2-7 and V is TRBV27, with 9 nucleotides matching TRBD1. The CDR3 is made up of 14 amino acids. Per the germline V gene, CDR1 is MNHEY and CDR2 is SMNVEV (reference sequence). The V gene end was trimmed by 3 bases and the J gene end by 6 bases; junction bases not matched to a gene: 6. The CDR3 DNA sequence: TGTGCCAGCAGTTTTCGGGACAGGGAGGGCGAGCAGTACTTC. Protein: CASSFRDREGEQYF.

The J gene is TRBJ1-2, the V gene TRBV6-5, with no clear D. The V end lost 8 bases, the J end lost 2 bases, and 9 bases lay between the germline ends. In germline, CDR1 is MNHEY, CDR2 SVGAGI. There are 12 residues in the CDR3. The CDR3 nucleotides read TGTGCCAGCGGGCAGTGGAACTATGGCTACACCTTC. Residues: CASGQWNYGYTF.

The rearrangement links TRBV5-5 to TRBJ2-5, with 12 nucleotides matching TRBD2. Germline assignment: CDR1 SGHKS and CDR2 YYEKEE (reference sequence). J lost 1 base, V lost 4 bases, and 5 bases had no gene match. This CDR3 contains 16 residues. The CDR3 sequence is CASSRASGRAQETQYF. CDR3 DNA sequence: TGTGCCAGCAGCCGGGCTAGCGGGAGGGCCCAAGAGACCCAGTACTTC.

The chain couples TRBV5-4 to TRBJ1-2; the match to TRBD1 covers 7 bases. This CDR3 is 15 amino acids long. Trimming cost V 8 bases and J 0 bases; bases outside gene matches: 10. Germline lookup yields CDR1 SGHNT and CDR2 YYREEE (reference sequence). As DNA, the CDR3 is TGTGCCAGTACCCGGGACAGCACCTCTAACTATGGCTACACCTTC. Its translation is CASTRDSTSNYGYTF. Looking up the rest from reference TRBV5-4 and TRBJ1-2 gives the full variable domain: ETGVTQSPTHLIKTRGQQVTLRCSSQSGHNTVSWYQQALGQGPQFIFQYYREEENGRGNFPPRFSGLQFPNYSSELNVNALELDDSALYLCASTRDSTSNYGYTFGSGTRLTVV.

This sequence joins TRBV6-5 and TRBJ1-2; TRBD1 aligns across 9 bases. The ends lost 8 bases at V and 9 bases at J; junction bases unmatched: 10. The CDR3 consists of 13 residues. In germline, CDR1 is MNHEY, CDR2 SVGAGI. CDR3 in amino acids: CASLPDRGSSYTF. CDR3 coding DNA: TGTGCCAGCCTCCCGGACAGGGGAAGCAGCTACACCTTC.

This rearrangement joins TRBV2 to TRBJ1-1; D call uncertain. V was clipped by 7 bases and J by 0 bases, with 9 bases between them. Germline V CDR1 and CDR2: SNHLY, FYNNEI. This CDR3 contains 13 residues. In nucleotides, the CDR3 is TGTGCCAGCAATGGCAACATGAACACTGAAGCTTTCTTT. Residues: CASNGNMNTEAFF. The full variable domain, with the rest looked up from reference TRBV2 and TRBJ1-1, is EPEVTQTPSHQVTQMGQEVILRCVPISNHLYFYWYRQILGQKVEFLVSFYNNEISEKSEIFDDQFSVERPDGSNFTLKIRSTKLEDSAMYFCASNGNMNTEAFFGQGTRLTVV.

The chain is built from TRBV5-1 and TRBJ1-1; D perhaps matches TRBD1 (6 bases). V was clipped by 0 bases and J by 3 bases, with 15 bases between them. This CDR3 contains 16 residues. The germline gives CDR1 SGHRS, CDR2 YFSETQ. This CDR3 reads CASSLDSGTPDTEAFF. The CDR3 coding sequence is TGCGCCAGCAGCTTGGATTCTGGGACACCAGACACTGAAGCTTTCTTT.

The rearrangement links TRBV29-1 to TRBJ2-3; weak D call: TRBD2 (5 bases). The germline V and J ends were trimmed by 6 bases and 11 bases, with 15 bases remaining between them. Germline V gene data show CDR1 as SQVTM and CDR2 as ANQGSEA. The CDR3 is 11 amino acids. In DNA, the CDR3 is TGCAGCGTCCTGGACCCCGGGGAGCAGTATTTT. The encoded protein is CSVLDPGEQYF.

The chain links TRBV5-4 to TRBJ2-1; 7 bases align to TRBD2. From germline, CDR1 is SGHNT and CDR2 YYREEE (reference sequence). The CDR3 has 14 residues. The ends lost 2 bases at V and 5 bases at J; junction bases unmatched: 4. The CDR3 loop is CASSFGLADNEQFF. The CDR3 DNA reads TGTGCCAGCAGCTTCGGTCTAGCGGACAATGAGCAGTTCTTC.

The gene calls are TRBV7-9 and TRBJ1-4; D is uncertain. Looked up from germline, CDR1 is SEHNR and CDR2 is FQNEAQ (reference sequence). The CDR3 contains 16 residues. V lost 3 bases and J 5 bases, leaving 16 bases between the germline ends. DNA of the CDR3: TGTGCCAGCAGCTTCTACTCCGGGTTACGAAATGAAAAACTGTTTTTT. It encodes CASSFYSGLRNEKLFF.

The chain has TRBV9 and TRBJ1-3, with D uncertain. The V end lost 4 bases, the J end lost 0 bases, and 8 bases lay between the germline ends. This CDR3 has 14 amino acids. Germline CDR1 and CDR2: SGDLS and YYNGEE. The CDR3 loop reads CASSPQFSGNTIYF. The CDR3 nucleotides read TGTGCCAGCAGCCCTCAGTTCTCTGGAAACACCATATATTTT.

Remarks on this clone: Other nucleotide sequences from this sample produce the same CDR3. The CDR3 spells CASSPTGGQETQYF. The DNA of the CDR3 is TGTGCCAGCAGCCCGACCGGGGGACAAGAGACCCAGTACTTC. This rearrangement joins TRBV5-6 to TRBJ2-5, with D perhaps TRBD2 (6 bases). The CDR3 is 14 residues long. The V end lost 4 bases, the J end lost 2 bases, and 12 bases lay between the germline ends. In germline, CDR1 is SGHDT, CDR2 YYEEEE.

Only a few counts were recorded for this clone. J is TRBJ2-2 and V is TRBV7-6, with no clear D. Germline V lookup: CDR1 SGHVS, CDR2 FNYEAQ. The CDR3 runs to 13 residues. Trimming took off 5 bases at V and 6 bases at J, with 10 bases between the two ends. The CDR3 region has the DNA TGTGCCAGCAGCGAACCTGAGGCCGGGGAGCTGTTTTTT. This gives the protein CASSEPEAGELFF.

Concerning this clone itself: Additional DNA sequences in this sample encode the identical CDR3. The chain combines TRBV28 with TRBJ1-2; 7 positions agree with TRBD1. The length of the CDR3 is 13 residues. V lost 6 bases to trimming and J lost 4 bases; unmatched junction nucleotides: 5. Per germline, CDR1 MDHEN and CDR2 SYDVKM. In nucleotides, the CDR3 is TGTGCCAGCAGGGACAGGTCGAGCTATGGCTACACCTTC. Residues: CASRDRSSYGYTF.

The chain combines TRBV9 with TRBJ1-2; D remains ambiguous. The ends were cut back, 1 base at V and 1 base at J, with 5 bases in the middle. The CDR3 runs 13 residues. Germline V gene data show CDR1 as SGDLS and CDR2 as YYNGEE. Here the CDR3 reads CASSVQLNYGYTF. The CDR3 DNA reads as TGTGCCAGCAGCGTACAACTTAACTATGGCTACACCTTC. Together with reference TRBV9 and TRBJ1-2, the CDR3 gives the full variable domain: DSGVTQTPKHLITATGQRVTLRCSPRSGDLSVYWYQQSLDQGLQFLIQYYNGEERAKGNILERFSAQQFPDLHSELNLSSLELGDSALYFCASSVQLNYGYTFGSGTRLTVV.

The CDR3 DNA reads as TGTGCCACCTCACAGGGGGATGGCTACACCTTC. It specifies CATSQGDGYTF. The gene calls are TRBV19 and TRBJ1-2; 8 nucleotides line up with TRBD1. Trimming cost V 10 bases and J 6 bases; bases outside gene matches: 4. Germline V CDR1 and CDR2: LNHDA, SQIVND (reference sequence). The CDR3 length is 11 residues.

This sequence joins TRBV4-1 and TRBJ2-7, with D possibly matching TRBD2 (5 bases). CDR3 length: 15 amino acids. V was trimmed by 1 base and J by 4 bases, leaving 14 bases between them. Looked up from germline, CDR1 is MGHRA and CDR2 is YSYEKL. The CDR3 DNA reads as TGCGCCAGCAGCCAAGGATCCCAAACTAGGTACGAGCAGTACTTC. Translating it yields CASSQGSQTRYEQYF.

A remark on this clone: This sequence may be a read error, since a much larger clone differs from it by one base. The rearrangement joins TRBV12-3 or TRBV12-4 to TRBJ2-7; a weak D match, TRBD1 (6 bases). The CDR3 has 11 residues. V was pared by 6 bases and J by 7 bases, with 10 bases between. The CDR3 is CASSSGEEQYF. CDR3 coding DNA: TGTGCCAGCAGCTCAGGGGAGGAGCAGTACTTC.

This chain joins TRBV5-1 and TRBJ1-5; the match to TRBD1 covers 8 bases. The CDR3 consists of 15 residues. CDR1 is SGHRS and CDR2 is YFSETQ in the germline V gene. The V and J ends lost 5 bases and 5 bases, in that order; junction bases with no gene match: 9. This chain's CDR3 is CASRQGATEDQPQHF. The CDR3 DNA reads as TGCGCCAGCAGGCAGGGGGCTACGGAGGATCAGCCCCAGCATTTT.